What follows are 21 T cell receptor beta chains derived from one specimen sequenced in a study of T-cell memory formation after mild COVID-19. Using its own MiXCR run on the 5' RACE reads, TCRdb lists one record per CDR3 protein. The sample has around 200,000 distinct CDR3 sequences, about 18% seen once. Sequences were obtained from PBMCs or a T cell subset sorted from them (not recorded which). These receptors all come from a man younger than 30 who had mild COVID-19 (a few samples of this study predate the infection). Cell type and time point are not known.

In its sample, this clonotype was seen a few times. V gene TRBV24-1 combines with J gene TRBJ1-5; D call uncertain. This CDR3 has 13 amino acids. Trimming removed 2 bases at V and 1 base at J, with 2 bases between. Germline CDR1 reads KGHDR; CDR2 reads SFDVKD. The CDR3 loop is CATSDYSNQPQHF. DNA for the CDR3: TGTGCCACCAGTGATTACAGCAATCAGCCCCAGCATTTT.

A few counts support this clonotype. This rearrangement joins TRBV12-3 or TRBV12-4 to TRBJ1-5; unclear D gene. V shed 7 bases and J shed 1 base, with 8 bases lying between them. The CDR3 contains 13 residues. The CDR3 coding sequence is TGTGCCAGCACCCCGAGCAGCAATCAGCCCCAGCATTTT. As protein: CASTPSSNQPQHF.

The chain joins TRBV7-2 to TRBJ1-1; D gene ambiguous. Germline V gene sequence: CDR1 SGHTA, CDR2 FQGNSA. V gave up 0 bases and J gave up 5 bases, with 13 bases separating them. The CDR3 covers 15 residues. CDR3 protein: CASSLAPGLWTEAFF. CDR3 DNA: TGTGCCAGCAGCTTAGCGCCGGGTTTGTGGACTGAAGCTTTCTTT.

This clonotype was seen a few times. The rearrangement joins TRBV5-4 to TRBJ2-3, with D maybe TRBD1 (5 bases). The CDR3 runs 13 residues. V gave up 4 bases and J gave up 9 bases, with 15 bases separating them. CDR1 is SGHNT and CDR2 is YYREEE in the germline V gene (reference sequence). The CDR3 DNA is TGTGCCAGCAGCACGACCACAGGACCCACGCAGTATTTT. Its translation: CASSTTTGPTQYF.

This clonotype appeared a few times. J is TRBJ1-1 and V is TRBV28, with D possibly matching TRBD1 (5 bases). From germline, CDR1 is MDHEN and CDR2 SYDVKM. CDR3 length: 15 residues. V gave up 5 bases and J gave up 0 bases, with 13 bases separating them. The CDR3 coding sequence is TGTGCCAGCAGTCCCGTAGACAGAATGAACACTGAAGCTTTCTTT. It encodes CASSPVDRMNTEAFF.

In its sample, this clonotype was seen a few times. V usage is TRBV7-9 and J usage is TRBJ2-5; 10 bases line up with TRBD1. The V gene's germline CDR1 is SEHNR and CDR2 FQNEAQ (reference sequence). The length of the CDR3 is 14 residues. Germline trimming cut 5 bases from V and 4 bases from J; bases unmatched to any gene: 4. The CDR3, as DNA: TGTGCCAGCAGCCCGCGACAGGGGGCAGAGACCCAGTACTTC. It translates to CASSPRQGAETQYF.

The chain carries TRBV20-1 and TRBJ2-5, with 10 bases identical to TRBD1. The CDR3 runs 13 residues. Per the germline V gene, CDR1 is DFQATT and CDR2 is SNEGSKA (reference sequence). The ends lost 6 bases at V and 3 bases at J; junction bases unmatched: 4. The CDR3, as DNA: TGCAGTGCAGCCGGGACAGGGGAAGAGACCCAGTACTTC. This sequence encodes CSAAGTGEETQYF.

The chain recombines TRBV30 with TRBJ1-2; 7 nucleotides match TRBD1. After removal of 2 bases from V and 0 bases from J, the junction contained 3 bases not matched to a gene. There are 14 residues in the CDR3. Germline assignment: CDR1 GTSNPN and CDR2 SVGIG (reference sequence). In DNA, the CDR3 is TGTGCCTGGAGTAGGGACAGCGCTAACTATGGCTACACCTTC. This gives the protein CAWSRDSANYGYTF. The whole variable domain, filled in from reference TRBV30 and TRBJ1-2, reads SQTIHQWPATLVQPVGSPLSLECTVEGTSNPNLYWYRQAAGRGLQLLFYSVGIGQISSEVPQNLSASRPQDRQFILSSKKLLLSDSGFYLCAWSRDSANYGYTFGSGTRLTVV.

This clonotype has only a few counts. The V and J genes are TRBV3-1 and TRBJ2-2; D assignment may be TRBD1 or TRBD2 (6 bases each). In germline, CDR1 is LGHDT, CDR2 YNNKEL (reference sequence). The V gene lost 8 bases and the J gene lost 4 bases, with 20 bases spanning the gap. The CDR3 consists of 16 residues. CDR3 in DNA: TGTGCCAGCGCCCAAACTTGGGGGGCCGGCACCGGGGAGCTGTTTTTT. Translating gives CASAQTWGAGTGELFF.

V and J are TRBV2 and TRBJ2-3; D is undetermined. Trimming removed 1 base from V and 8 bases from J, with 4 bases in between. Germline-derived CDR1 and CDR2 are SNHLY and FYNNEI. The CDR3 is made up of 11 amino acids. For the CDR3, the DNA is TGTGCCAGCAGTGAAGTACTTACGCAGTATTTT. Its translation is CASSEVLTQYF.

In this sample, this clonotype turned up a few times. This chain connects TRBV29-1 to TRBJ2-4; TRBD2 matches 7 bases. The V gene's germline CDR1 is SQVTM and CDR2 ANQGSEA. There are 14 residues in the CDR3. Trimming at V came to 6 bases and at J to 3 bases, leaving 8 bases not matched to a gene. The CDR3 DNA reads as TGCAGCGTGCGGGGAGGGGTGGTCAAAAACATTCAGTACTTC. Its protein product is CSVRGGVVKNIQYF.

This clonotype was counted at least ten times. The rearrangement uses TRBV7-2 and TRBJ1-6; 9 bases match TRBD1. Germline V CDR1 and CDR2: SGHTA, FQGNSA. The CDR3 is made up of 21 amino acids. V shed 4 bases, J shed 0 bases, and the junction held 16 bases outside the gene matches. In DNA, the CDR3 is TGTGCCAGCAGCTCCGGGGCGACAGGGGGTCCTCGAAGCTCCTATAATTCACCCCTCCACTTT. Translation: CASSSGATGGPRSSYNSPLHF.

The chain has TRBV10-3 and TRBJ2-3; no definite D call. This CDR3 contains 15 residues. The ends were cut back, 10 bases at V and 2 bases at J, with 19 bases in the middle. The germline gives CDR1 ENHRY, CDR2 SYGVKD. This CDR3 reads CATQTSQGNTDTQYF. CDR3 coding DNA: TGTGCCACCCAGACCTCACAAGGAAACACAGATACGCAGTATTTT.

V usage is TRBV10-3 and J usage is TRBJ2-7, with 7 nucleotides matching TRBD1. J gave up 5 bases and V 6 bases, and 10 bases lay outside the gene matches. The CDR3 spans 14 residues. Germline V gives CDR1 ENHRY, CDR2 SYGVKD. This CDR3 is CAISPRQGPNEQYF. In DNA form, the CDR3 reads TGTGCCATCAGCCCGCGACAGGGTCCTAACGAGCAGTACTTC.

This clonotype was observed a few times. The V gene is TRBV3-1, the J gene TRBJ1-2; tentative D call: TRBD1 (6 bases). Germline loops: CDR1 LGHDT, CDR2 YNNKEL (reference sequence). Trimming stripped 3 bases from V and 7 bases from J, with 15 bases between. This CDR3 is built from 14 residues. The CDR3 DNA follows: TGTGCCAGCAGCCATTATGGGCAGGGGAGTGGCTACACCTTC. It translates to CASSHYGQGSGYTF.

V and J are TRBV7-2 and TRBJ1-2, with D unresolved. The CDR3 sequence is 14 residues long. Per germline, CDR1 SGHTA and CDR2 FQGNSA. V lost 1 base and J lost 2, with 8 bases in between. CDR3 residues: CASSLGTVNYGYTF. DNA for the CDR3: TGTGCCAGCAGCTTAGGGACGGTGAACTATGGCTACACCTTC.

This clonotype was observed a handful of times. This chain links TRBV20-1 with TRBJ2-3; D may be TRBD1 (6 bases). This CDR3 is built from 13 residues. Trimming pared 6 bases from V and 0 bases from J, leaving 10 bases between. Germline V gene data show CDR1 as DFQATT and CDR2 as SNEGSKA (reference sequence). The CDR3 region has the DNA TGCAGTGCCGGACAGACGAGCACAGATACGCAGTATTTT. Residues: CSAGQTSTDTQYF.

This sequence joins TRBV12-3 or TRBV12-4 and TRBJ2-1; 10 nucleotides match TRBD2. Trimming took 2 bases from V and 9 from J; bases not matched to a gene: 4. There are 14 residues in the CDR3. In nucleotides, the CDR3 is TGTGCCAGCAGTTTAAGCGGGAGGGGCACTGAGCAGTTCTTC. This sequence encodes CASSLSGRGTEQFF.

The gene calls are TRBV6-5 and TRBJ2-1; D might be TRBD2 (6 bases). Trimming removed 2 bases from V and 0 bases from J, with 8 bases in between. From germline, CDR1 is MNHEY and CDR2 SVGAGI. The CDR3 contains 15 residues. Written as DNA, the CDR3 is TGTGCCAGCAGTTACGGGACTCTCTCCTACAATGAGCAGTTCTTC. Protein: CASSYGTLSYNEQFF.

J is TRBJ2-2 and V is TRBV6-5; 8 bases align to TRBD2. In germline, CDR1 is MNHEY, CDR2 SVGAGI. The CDR3 covers 15 residues. V was clipped by 3 bases and J by 6 bases; unmatched bases: 6. CDR3 coding DNA: TGTGCCAGCAGTTATCGGCGGGGGGCGGCCGGGGAGCTGTTTTTT. Residues: CASSYRRGAAGELFF.

Only a few counts were recorded for this clonotype. The chain has TRBV7-2 and TRBJ2-5; D unclear. The V gene lost 1 base and the J gene lost 2 bases, with 8 bases spanning the gap. Germline CDR1 is SGHTA and CDR2 is FQGNSA. CDR3 size: 14 residues. The CDR3 region is CASSLVWQQETQYF. DNA for the CDR3: TGTGCCAGCAGCTTAGTCTGGCAGCAAGAGACCCAGTACTTC.